This T cell receptor (beta chain) was documented in a study of T-cell reconstitution after alpha-beta-depleted transplantation in children. Unique molecular identifiers were built into the TCRbeta library. MiXCR was run by TCRdb on the PCR reads, yielding one entry per CDR3 protein. Among 230,000 or so distinct CDR3 sequences listed, more than 10% were seen once. Trimming shortened V by 0 bases and J by 2 bases, and 13 bases separated the two germline ends. The CDR3 spans 16 residues. Germline values: CDR1 LGHNA, CDR2 YNFKEQ. The rearrangement joins TRBV4-2 to TRBJ1-1; D perhaps matches TRBD1 (5 bases). This clonotype originated in a human donor who donated a stem cell graft to a child with acute lymphoblastic leukemia. Here the sequenced sample was PBMCs from the stem cell graft donor, taken from the stem cell graft. In DNA form, the CDR3 reads TGTGCCAGCAGCCAAGAAGGTGGACATATAAACACTGAAGCTTTCTTT. Translating gives CASSQEGGHINTEAFF.